This T cell receptor (beta chain) was captured by sequencing in a study of blood T cell repertoires in COVID-19. Whole-study context: The origin of the acute and convalescent COVID-19 samples was the United States, Italy and Spain. Sample material is recorded as cDNA or gDNA derived from T cells, B-cell-depleted T cells, or PBMCs.

Worth noting for this clone: The junction does not match germline at one end; this may be a read error.

The CDR3 totals 14 residues. Germline V gene sequence: CDR1 SGHRS, CDR2 YFSETQ. Per the original data handling: Estimated nucleated cell counts came from reference gene primer amplification. Generated by immunoSEQ multiplex PCR, the TCRdb table keeps only in-frame clones and is missing some. The DNA was the basis for D and trimming; V, J and clone size are from that table. Of some 270,000 clones in the sample, 80% to 90% were seen once. Donors were grouped by their self-reported clinical history. This sequence was found in a woman in her thirties or forties who had been exposed to COVID-19. Sequencing was performed on PBMCs or T cells enriched from blood (not recorded which). The chain recombines TRBV5-1 with TRBJ1-2; D is perhaps TRBD1 (5 bases). The CDR3 bases are TGTGCCAGCAGCATTGACAGTTTTAACTATGGCTACACCTTC. Its translation: CASSIDSFNYGYTF.